This T cell receptor beta chain was captured by sequencing in a study of OX40 agonist ivuxolimab in advanced cancers. About the research overall: Patients in the trial were receiving intravenous ivuxolimab every 2 weeks, at doses of 0.01 to 10 mg/kg. Patients treated during dose escalation were battling hepatocellular carcinoma, melanoma, renal cell or head and neck cancer. Overall study findings and caveats: CD8+ T cells averaged more expanded clones than CD4+.

To note about this clone: Its target is not known.

Generated by immunoSEQ multiplex PCR, the TCRdb table keeps only in-frame clones and is missing some. The data show some 80,000 clones, with 65% to 90% seen just once and about 2% held by the top ten. This CDR3 region has 18 residues. Germline values: CDR1 SNHLY, CDR2 FYNNEI. With V trimmed by 0 bases and J by 1 base, 6 bases remained unmatched. The receptor comes from an adult with an advanced solid tumor such as melanoma, head and neck, liver or kidney cancer. The V call is TRBV2, the J call TRBJ2-6, with 7 bases matching TRBD1. The sample was CD4+ or CD8+ T cells sorted from blood, taken in a trial of the OX40 agonist ivuxolimab. The CDR3 spells CASSEAGTARSGANVLTF. Here the CDR3 DNA reads TGTGCCAGCAGTGAAGCCGGGACAGCGCGATCTGGGGCCAACGTCCTGACTTTC.